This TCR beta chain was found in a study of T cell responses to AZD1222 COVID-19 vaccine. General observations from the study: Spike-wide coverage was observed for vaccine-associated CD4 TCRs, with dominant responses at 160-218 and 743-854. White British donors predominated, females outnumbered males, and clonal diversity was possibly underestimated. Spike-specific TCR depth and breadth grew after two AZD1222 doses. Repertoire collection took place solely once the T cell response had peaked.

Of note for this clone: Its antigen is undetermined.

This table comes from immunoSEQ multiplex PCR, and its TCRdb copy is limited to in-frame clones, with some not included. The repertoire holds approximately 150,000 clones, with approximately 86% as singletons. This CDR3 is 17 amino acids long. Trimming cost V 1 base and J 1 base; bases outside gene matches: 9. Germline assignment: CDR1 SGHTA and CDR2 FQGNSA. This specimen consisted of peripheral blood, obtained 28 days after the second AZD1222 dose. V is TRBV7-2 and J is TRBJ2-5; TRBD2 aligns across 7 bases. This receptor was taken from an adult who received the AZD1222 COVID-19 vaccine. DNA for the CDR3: TGTGCCAGCAGCTTAGGCCCTTTGACTAGCTTCCAAGAGACCCAGTACTTC. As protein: CASSLGPLTSFQETQYF.